This T cell receptor beta chain was profiled in a study of CD8 T cells in ankylosing spondylitis. Library preparation for TCR beta used quantitative 5'-RACE with molecular barcodes. In TCRdb, the 5' RACE reads were re-called with MiXCR into one record per CDR3 protein. The table has 37,000 or so distinct CDR3 sequences, 16% seen once. This clonotype was seen a handful of times. The CDR3 is 12 residues long. V lost 5 bases and J 6 bases, leaving 9 bases between the germline ends. The source material was blood. V is TRBV12-3 or TRBV12-4 and J is TRBJ2-3, with D uncertain. The clonotype was recovered from a male donor with ankylosing spondylitis or in good health (not recorded which). CDR3 protein: CASSPIRDTQYF. CDR3 coding DNA: TGTGCCAGCAGTCCAATCAGGGATACGCAGTATTTT.